The rows below give T cell receptor beta chains drawn from one sample of a study of blood T cell repertoires in COVID-19. Method: immunoSEQ multiplex PCR; TCRdb's copy keeps in-frame clones and lacks some. The sample has 60,000 to 80,000 clones; 80% to 90% are singletons. The sequenced sample consisted of PBMCs or T cells enriched from blood (not recorded which). Receptors were obtained from a middle-aged woman with acute COVID-19. The CDR3 runs from the conserved cysteine through the conserved F or W. A D gene is named only where the DNA matches it firmly. The size entry is marked missing in some rows and otherwise reads once, few, many or a size class.

clone_size,v_call,d_call,j_call,cdr3_length,cdr3_aa,cdr3_nt
.,TRBV6-5,TRBD1,TRBJ1-6,14,CASSQDRMHSPLHF,TGTGCCAGCAGTCAGGACAGGATGCATTCACCCCTCCACTTT
.,TRBV19,.,TRBJ2-1,14,CASRLESHNNEQFF,TGTGCCAGTAGGCTAGAAAGCCATAACAATGAGCAGTTCTTC
.,TRBV24-1,TRBD1,TRBJ2-1,16,CATSGPTGKDYNEQFF,TGTGCCACCAGTGGCCCGACAGGGAAGGACTACAATGAGCAGTTCTTC
.,TRBV7-3,TRBD2,TRBJ2-1,14,CASSLSGSLDEQFF,TGTGCCAGCAGCTTAAGCGGGAGCTTAGATGAGCAGTTCTTC
.,TRBV19,TRBD1,TRBJ1-5,22,CASRNIRAGQGLGAYSNQPQHF,TGTGCCAGTAGAAATATCAGAGCGGGACAGGGATTGGGGGCTTATAGCAATCAGCCCCAGCATTTT
.,TRBV27,.,TRBJ2-7,13,CASSLRQDYEQYF,TGTGCCAGCAGTTTACGGCAGGATTACGAGCAGTACTTC
.,TRBV3-1/TRBV3-2,TRBD1,TRBJ2-6,22,CASSQEFWIRDSPFSGANVLTF,TGTGCCAGCAGCCAAGAGTTCTGGATTCGGGACAGCCCTTTCTCTGGGGCCAACGTCCTGACTTTC
few,TRBV28,TRBD1,TRBJ1-5,15,CASSRQGLKNQPQHF,TGTGCCAGCAGTCGACAGGGGCTAAAAAATCAGCCCCAGCATTTT
few,TRBV28,.,TRBJ2-7,14,CASTPLWERGEQYF,TGTGCCAGCACCCCACTCTGGGAAAGGGGGGAGCAGTACTTC
.,TRBV5-4,.,TRBJ1-1,15,CASSLVGAGNTEAFF,TGTGCCAGCAGCTTGGTAGGGGCTGGGAACACTGAAGCTTTCTTT
.,TRBV6-1,TRBD1,TRBJ1-6,16,CASSEIGQGKGSPLHF,TGTGCCAGCAGTGAAATAGGACAGGGCAAGGGTTCACCCCTCCACTTT
.,TRBV12-3/TRBV12-4,.,TRBJ2-5,13,CASSSLGGETQYF,TGTGCCAGCAGTTCCCTGGGAGGAGAGACCCAGTACTTC
.,TRBV27,TRBD2,TRBJ2-5,21,CASSLLRREKAGGPPQETQYF,TGTGCCAGCAGTTTACTCCGCAGGGAAAAAGCGGGAGGCCCCCCTCAAGAGACCCAGTACTTC
.,TRBV11-2,.,TRBJ2-5,13,CASSFGSGETQYF,TGTGCCAGCAGCTTTGGTTCGGGGGAGACCCAGTACTTC
.,TRBV29-1,TRBD2,TRBJ2-1,14,CSGLRLAGDGEQFF,TGCAGCGGATTGAGACTAGCGGGAGACGGTGAGCAGTTCTTC
.,TRBV6-6,.,TRBJ2-7,14,CASSYNPRVYEQYF,TGTGCCAGCAGTTACAACCCCCGGGTCTACGAGCAGTACTTC
.,TRBV27,.,TRBJ1-2,13,CASSFRGAVGYTF,TGTGCCAGCAGCTTCAGGGGCGCGGTTGGCTACACCTTC
many,TRBV10-1,.,TRBJ2-1,12,CASSDPALEQFF,TGCGCCAGCAGTGACCCCGCGTTGGAGCAGTTCTTC
.,TRBV28,.,TRBJ1-2,13,CASSPPLLYGYTF,TGTGCCAGCAGCCCCCCACTCCTCTATGGCTACACCTTC
.,TRBV3-1/TRBV3-2,.,TRBJ2-2,15,CASSPAGRNTGELFF,TGTGCCAGCAGCCCTGCCGGGAGAAACACCGGGGAGCTGTTTTTT